The present entry profiles one TCR beta chain with its context. This clone was seen only a few times. What this receptor recognizes is not known. Base qualities are missing; no much larger clone stands one base away. The data originate from a study of control samples from healthy donors and cancer patients (TCRdb year 2020). Receptor libraries were prepared by the immunoSEQ multiplex PCR assay. TCRdb carries this immuneACCESS record with in-frame sequences only. Its versions omit some clonotypes, under half of them owing to an unresolved V gene in the studies checked, with the rest unexplained. This sample comprises fewer than 300,000 clones, around 79% of them detected only once. The ten largest clones represent 13% of the sample. Via the germline V gene, CDR1 is SGDLS and CDR2 YYNGEE. V lost 2 bases and J lost 3 bases; the stretch between them is 9 bases long. The cysteine opens and the phenylalanine closes a CDR3 of 14 amino acids. The read is trimmed to its CDR3 DNA, 42 bases read in frame from base 1.

The sequence was obtained from a woman aged 60 to 75 with lung cancer. Sequenced input: PBMCs. Recombination joined TRBV9 with TRBJ1-5; TRBD1 could be the D gene, as 6 bases match. The CDR3 in this case is CASSVGQFNQPQHF. The DNA reads as follows: TGTGCCAGCAGCGTTGGACAGTTCAATCAGCCCCAGCATTTT. With the rest looked up from the reference TRBV9 and TRBJ1-5 genes rather than sequenced, the full variable domain is DSGVTQTPKHLITATGQRVTLRCSPRSGDLSVYWYQQSLDQGLQFLIQYYNGEERAKGNILERFSAQQFPDLHSELNLSSLELGDSALYFCASSVGQFNQPQHFGDGTRLSIL.